The 21 T cell receptor beta chains given below trace back to one sample, sequenced in a study of blood T cell repertoires in COVID-19. The assay was immunoSEQ multiplex PCR, and TCRdb's table has in-frame clones only and misses some. The sample contains 100,000 to 140,000 clones, approximately 81% of which appear only once. The sample comprised peripheral blood. Receptors were obtained from a human donor in a cohort sampled during active COVID-19.

This chain connects TRBV3-1 (or the pseudogene TRBV3-2) to TRBJ2-2; 14 positions match TRBD2. The CDR3 loop spans 17 amino acids. Germline-derived CDR1 and CDR2 are LGHDT and YNNKEL (reference sequence). J was trimmed by 4 bases and V by 1 base; bases with no gene match: 2. CDR3 nucleotides: TGTGCCAGCAGCCAAGCGACTAGCGGGAGGGCCACCGGGGAGCTGTTTTTT. This sequence encodes CASSQATSGRATGELFF.

V gene TRBV6-2 or TRBV6-3 combines with J gene TRBJ2-1; 7 nucleotides align to TRBD2. The germline gives CDR1 MNHEY, CDR2 SVGEGT. The CDR3 is made up of 13 amino acids. With 6 bases clipped from V and 9 bases from J, the junction kept 8 bases outside the gene matches. The CDR3 region has the DNA TGTGCCAGCAGCGGAAGGACTAGTTCTGAGCAGTTCTTC. Residues: CASSGRTSSEQFF.

The V gene is TRBV23-1, the J gene TRBJ1-1, with TRBD1 as a possible D gene (6 bases). TRBV23-1 is recorded as an ORF, its role being uncertain. This CDR3 has 18 residues. Deletions cut 3 bases from V and 3 bases from J, with 23 bases between. The CDR3 region is CASSHRVDDRKSDTEAFF. The DNA of the CDR3 is TGCGCCAGCAGTCATAGAGTCGACGACAGGAAGAGCGACACTGAAGCTTTCTTT.

V is TRBV5-1 and J is TRBJ2-6; no clear D. V was trimmed by 0 bases and J by 3 bases, leaving 7 bases between them. There are 15 residues in the CDR3. Germline CDR1 reads SGHRS; CDR2 reads YFSETQ. CDR3 DNA: TGCGCCAGCAGCTTGGTTGTCTATGGGGCCAACGTCCTGACTTTC. Its translation: CASSLVVYGANVLTF.

A word on this clone: The sample has other DNA sequences that encode this CDR3 too. The chain combines TRBV19 with TRBJ1-1; D possibly corresponds to TRBD1 (5 bases). Germline loops: CDR1 LNHDA, CDR2 SQIVND (reference sequence). The V and J ends lost 4 bases and 1 base respectively, with 10 bases between them. CDR3 size: 14 residues. In DNA form, the CDR3 reads TGTGCCAGTAGTAAAGCGGGGCGGAACACTGAAGCTTTCTTT. Translation: CASSKAGRNTEAFF.

A single count supports this clone. CDR3: CASSVAGRHSAYEQYV. DNA for the CDR3: TGTGCCAGCAGCGTAGCAGGCAGGCACTCGGCCTACGAGCAGTACGTC. This chain joins TRBV9 and TRBJ2-7; D unresolved. Germline V CDR1 and CDR2: SGDLS, YYNGEE. The germline V and J ends were trimmed by 0 bases and 2 bases, with 15 bases remaining between them. The CDR3 loop spans 16 amino acids.

This chain connects TRBV7-2 to TRBJ2-1, with D possibly matching TRBD2 (6 bases). Germline V gives CDR1 SGHTA, CDR2 FQGNSA. This CDR3 contains 16 residues. Trimming left V 1 base short and J 1 base short, with 11 bases between. CDR3 bases: TGTGCCAGCAGCTTAGAGACGGGAGCATCCTACAATGAGCAGTTCTTC. Its protein is CASSLETGASYNEQFF.

V and J are TRBV7-2 and TRBJ2-3; maybe TRBD1 (6 bases). Looked up from germline, CDR1 is SGHTA and CDR2 is FQGNSA. The CDR3 contains 12 residues. V lost 5 bases, J lost 4 bases, and 7 bases lay in between. The CDR3 protein is CASSRQADTQYF. The DNA for the CDR3 is TGTGCCAGCAGCCGACAGGCAGATACGCAGTATTTT.

The chain recombines TRBV18 with TRBJ2-5; 10 positions agree with TRBD2. Germline V gene lookup returns CDR1 KGHSH and CDR2 LQKENI. After removal of 3 bases from V and 2 bases from J, the junction contained 9 bases not matched to a gene. The CDR3 consists of 17 residues. Here the CDR3 reads CASSPTGTSAAQETQYF. The DNA for the CDR3 is TGTGCCAGCTCACCGACAGGGACTAGCGCCGCACAAGAGACCCAGTACTTC.

This sequence joins TRBV21-1 and TRBJ2-5; TRBD2 is the table's D call, not checked against the DNA. TRBV21-1 represents a pseudogene. The CDR3 is made up of 15 amino acids. The CDR3 bases are TGTGCCAGCAGCAAAGTGAGGGTGTACCAAGAGACCCAGTACTTC. The encoded protein is CASSKVRVYQETQYF.

This chain uses TRBV5-3 with TRBJ2-7, with 8 bases identical to TRBD2. TRBV5-3 is annotated as an ORF whose role is uncertain. V trimming: 0 bases; J trimming: 4 bases; junction bases outside the gene matches: 15. The CDR3 has 18 amino acids. Here the CDR3 reads CARSLVAPGTSAAYEQYV. CDR3 in DNA: TGTGCCAGAAGCTTGGTAGCTCCCGGGACTAGTGCTGCTTACGAGCAGTACGTC.

V and J are TRBV7-8 and TRBJ2-1; 13 bases are shared with TRBD2. V was clipped by 5 bases and J by 9 bases; unmatched bases: 10. This CDR3 is 16 amino acids long. CDR1 SGHVS and CDR2 FQNEAQ come from the germline V gene. The CDR3 nucleotides are TGTGCCAGCAGCGTGACCGGGACTAGCGGGATCGTTGAGCAGTTCTTC. Translated, it gives CASSVTGTSGIVEQFF.

V gene TRBV4-3 combines with J gene TRBJ2-3; 9 nucleotides agree with TRBD1. The CDR3 is 15 amino acids. V lost 5 bases to trimming and J lost 2 bases; unmatched junction nucleotides: 5. In germline, CDR1 is LGHNA, CDR2 YSLEER. CDR3 DNA: TGCGCCAGCAGCATCGGGACAGGGAACACAGATACGCAGTATTTT. Translating it yields CASSIGTGNTDTQYF.

This chain connects TRBV27 to TRBJ2-1; 9 bases line up with TRBD2. Germline V gene data show CDR1 as MNHEY and CDR2 as SMNVEV (reference sequence). This CDR3 has 17 amino acids. V shed 2 bases, J shed 6 bases, and the junction held 11 bases outside the gene matches. The CDR3 nucleotides are TGTGCCAGCAGTTTAAGGGGCGGCGGTAGCGGGGGCAATGAGCAGTTCTTC. Protein sequence: CASSLRGGGSGGNEQFF.

The gene calls are TRBV5-5 and TRBJ2-7; TRBD2 agrees at 7 bases. Germline V lookup: CDR1 SGHKS, CDR2 YYEKEE (reference sequence). The CDR3 is 15 amino acids. With V trimmed by 3 bases and J by 2 bases, 8 bases remained unmatched. The CDR3 sequence: CASSSGRLAAYEQYF. CDR3 sequence (DNA): TGTGCCAGCAGCTCCGGAAGGCTAGCGGCCTACGAGCAGTACTTC.

This clone appeared once. The J gene is TRBJ2-7, the V gene TRBV5-1, with 9 bases fitting TRBD2. The CDR3 consists of 14 residues. From germline, CDR1 is SGHRS and CDR2 YFSETQ. J was trimmed by 6 bases and V by 2 bases; bases with no gene match: 6. Here the CDR3 DNA reads TGCGCCAGCAGCTTAATAGCGGGAGACTCCGAGCAGTACTTC. It specifies CASSLIAGDSEQYF. The whole variable domain, remainder taken from reference TRBV5-1 and TRBJ2-7, is KAGVTQTPRYLIKTRGQQVTLSCSPISGHRSVSWYQQTPGQGLQFLFEYFSETQRNKGNFPGRFSGRQFSNSRSEMNVSTLELGDSALYLCASSLIAGDSEQYFGPGTRLTVT.

This clone was counted once. The chain couples TRBV6-4 to TRBJ2-5; TRBD1 agrees at 8 bases. Germline V lookup: CDR1 MRHNA, CDR2 SNTAGT. This CDR3 has 14 amino acids. V dropped 5 bases and J dropped 2; count of bases not matched to a gene: 4. The CDR3 DNA sequence: TGTGCCAGCAGTATGAGACAGGGGCAAGAGACCCAGTACTTC. Protein: CASSMRQGQETQYF.

This clone was detected a few times. The chain uses TRBV10-3 and TRBJ2-4; D perhaps matches TRBD2 (6 bases). Germline CDR1 is ENHRY and CDR2 is SYGVKD. V was shortened by 0 bases and J by 9 bases, with 15 bases between the two germline ends. The CDR3 covers 15 residues. CDR3 bases: TGTGCCATCAGTGAGTCGATGCGGGGTTTGACCATTCAGTACTTC. It yields the protein CAISESMRGLTIQYF.

In this sample, this clone turned up a few times. This chain uses TRBV2 with TRBJ2-5; TRBD2 matches 14 bases. The J segment lost 5 bases and the V segment lost 4 bases, leaving 0 bases of the junction unmatched. The germline V gene encodes CDR1 SNHLY and CDR2 FYNNEI. The CDR3 covers 14 residues. The CDR3 spells CASSGLAGGETQYF. The CDR3 region has the DNA TGTGCCAGCAGTGGACTAGCGGGAGGGGAGACCCAGTACTTC.

In the case of this clone: Compared with germline, one end of the junction differs, possibly owing to a read error. CDR3 sequence reads: CASSLAGQMNIEAFF. The CDR3, as DNA: TGTGCCAGCAGCTTAGCGGGACAGATGAACATTGAAGCTTTCTTT. This chain connects TRBV11-2 to TRBJ1-1; 7 positions match TRBD1. The CDR3 is made up of 15 amino acids. The V gene's germline CDR1 is SGHAT and CDR2 FQNNGV.

The rearrangement joins TRBV5-1 to TRBJ2-7; maybe TRBD1 (6 bases). V was pared by 0 bases and J by 6 bases, with 10 bases between. CDR1 SGHRS and CDR2 YFSETQ come from the germline V gene. The CDR3 loop spans 13 amino acids. CDR3 sequence (DNA): TGCGCCAGCAGCTTGGGTCAGGGGCTCGAGCAGTACGTC. It specifies CASSLGQGLEQYV.